These 16 T cell receptor beta chains were sequenced from one sample in a study of blood T cell repertoires in COVID-19. The protocol was immunoSEQ multiplex PCR, while the TCRdb copy is restricted to in-frame clones and leaves out a portion. The sample contains around 280,000 clones, approximately 90% of which appear only once. Material for sequencing was PBMCs or T cells enriched from blood (not recorded which). Receptor source: a middle-aged woman who had recovered from COVID-19.

DNA for the CDR3: TGTGCCAGCAGCAAAGGACTCGATGAGCAGTTCTTC. It encodes CASSKGLDEQFF. The rearrangement links TRBV11-2 to TRBJ2-1; D possibly corresponds to TRBD2 (5 bases). Germline V CDR1 and CDR2: SGHAT, FQNNGV. V gave up 5 bases and J gave up 8 bases, with 10 bases separating them. This CDR3 is built from 12 residues.

This rearrangement joins TRBV7-9 to TRBJ1-1; 7 positions match TRBD1. The J segment lost 0 bases and the V segment lost 5 bases, leaving 12 bases of the junction unmatched. There are 17 residues in the CDR3. Looked up from germline, CDR1 is SEHNR and CDR2 is FQNEAQ (reference sequence). The CDR3 is CASSPPPRGGVNTEAFF. The CDR3, as DNA: TGTGCCAGCAGCCCGCCCCCTAGAGGGGGCGTGAACACTGAAGCTTTCTTT.

The V and J genes are TRBV28 and TRBJ1-1; D is possibly TRBD1 (5 bases). This CDR3 contains 13 residues. The germline CDR1 and CDR2 sequences are MDHEN and SYDVKM. V lost 1 base to trimming and J lost 11 bases, with 14 bases between them. The CDR3, as DNA: TGTGCCAGCAGTTTATCTGGGTGGGGGGTTGCTTTCTTT. It yields the protein CASSLSGWGVAFF. The full variable domain, in which reference TRBV28 and TRBJ1-1 provide the parts outside the CDR3, is DVKVTQSSRYLVKRTGEKVFLECVQDMDHENMFWYRQDPGLGLRLIYFSYDVKMKEKGDIPEGYSVSREKKERFSLILESASTNQTSMYLCASSLSGWGVAFFGQGTRLTVV.

This chain links TRBV5-1 with TRBJ1-4; a possible D gene is TRBD1 (5 bases). Germline V CDR1 and CDR2: SGHRS, YFSETQ. The CDR3 length is 14 residues. V lost 3 bases, J lost 2 bases, and 8 bases lay in between. CDR3: CASSSGSTNEKLFF. CDR3 nucleotide sequence: TGCGCCAGCAGCTCAGGGTCGACTAATGAAAAACTGTTTTTT.

This clone was seen just once. The CDR3 DNA is TGTGCCAGCAGCCAGGGCGGGGCGGGAAACACCATATATTTT. Its translation is CASSQGGAGNTIYF. This chain links TRBV7-2 with TRBJ1-3; D possibly corresponds to TRBD1 (5 bases). From germline, CDR1 is SGHTA and CDR2 FQGNSA. The V and J ends lost 5 bases and 4 bases respectively, with 12 bases between them. CDR3 length: 14 residues.

The chain joins TRBV28 to TRBJ2-7; D may be TRBD2 (6 bases). The V gene's germline CDR1 is MDHEN and CDR2 SYDVKM. This CDR3 is 14 amino acids long. V lost 6 bases and J 4 bases, leaving 16 bases between the germline ends. The DNA of the CDR3 is TGTGCCAGCAGGGGGAGCGGGTCCGGTTACGAGCAGTACTTC. Translating gives CASRGSGSGYEQYF.

The chain recombines TRBV11-2 with TRBJ2-2; 8 nucleotides match TRBD2. This CDR3 spans 16 amino acids. The trim removed 4 bases at V and 8 bases at J, leaving 12 bases unmatched. Germline assignment: CDR1 SGHAT and CDR2 FQNNGV. Written as DNA, the CDR3 is TGTGCCAGCAGCTCGCAAGTCAGCGGGAGTCGGGGGGAGCTGTTTTTT. This encodes CASSSQVSGSRGELFF.

This clone was seen only once. The genes are TRBV7-3 and TRBJ2-5; D might be TRBD2 (5 bases). V lost 0 bases and J 2 bases, leaving 10 bases between the germline ends. The germline V gene has CDR1 SGHTA and CDR2 FQGTGA. This CDR3 comprises 15 residues. This CDR3 is CASSLTPGSQETQYF. The CDR3 nucleotides read TGTGCCAGCAGCTTAACTCCGGGGTCGCAAGAGACCCAGTACTTC.

The rearrangement links TRBV30 to TRBJ2-5, with D perhaps matching TRBD2 (5 bases). The CDR3 runs to 11 residues. Looked up from germline, CDR1 is GTSNPN and CDR2 is SVGIG (reference sequence). Trimming stripped 3 bases from V and 7 bases from J, with 9 bases between. CDR3 region: CAWRSAGTQYF. As DNA, the CDR3 is TGTGCCTGGAGGTCCGCGGGGACCCAGTACTTC.

The chain combines TRBV4-2 with TRBJ1-5; 8 bases agree with TRBD1. CDR1 is LGHNA and CDR2 is YNFKEQ in the germline V gene. The CDR3 contains 12 residues. V was clipped by 8 bases and J by 7 bases; unmatched bases: 4. The CDR3 reads CASGGQGQPQHF. CDR3 in DNA: TGTGCCAGCGGCGGACAGGGCCAGCCCCAGCATTTT.

The chain employs TRBV30 and TRBJ1-2; D uncertain. The CDR3 totals 13 residues. V was cut by 0 bases and J by 2 bases, with 7 bases left in between. The germline gives CDR1 GTSNPN, CDR2 SVGIG (reference sequence). The CDR3 nucleotides read TGTGCCTGGAGTGTTGGGCAGAACTATGGCTACACCTTC. Translating gives CAWSVGQNYGYTF. The entire variable domain, with the rest obtained from reference TRBV30 and TRBJ1-2, is as follows: SQTIHQWPATLVQPVGSPLSLECTVEGTSNPNLYWYRQAAGRGLQLLFYSVGIGQISSEVPQNLSASRPQDRQFILSSKKLLLSDSGFYLCAWSVGQNYGYTFGSGTRLTVV.

This clone was detected only once. The chain carries TRBV7-9 and TRBJ2-3, with D tentatively TRBD1 (6 bases). Germline-derived CDR1 and CDR2 are SEHNR and FQNEAQ (reference sequence). This CDR3 has 15 residues. V was clipped by 5 bases and J by 2 bases, with 14 bases between them. The CDR3 is CASSNRDTPTDTQYF. The CDR3 coding sequence is TGTGCCAGCAGCAACCGGGACACTCCCACAGATACGCAGTATTTT.

This clone has only a few counts. The rearrangement joins TRBV5-6 to TRBJ1-2, with D uncertain. This CDR3 region has 11 residues. Trimming stripped 0 bases from V and 8 bases from J, with 5 bases between. The germline V gene has CDR1 SGHDT and CDR2 YYEEEE. Here the CDR3 DNA reads TGTGCCAGCAGCTTGGACCAGGGCTACACCTTC. Its translation: CASSLDQGYTF.

The V call is TRBV5-1, the J call TRBJ2-2; tentative D call: TRBD2 (6 bases). CDR1 is SGHRS and CDR2 is YFSETQ in the germline V gene. Trimming left V 1 base short and J 6 bases short, with 16 bases between. The CDR3 covers 16 residues. The CDR3 loop is CASSLYVLGRPGELFF. The DNA of the CDR3 is TGCGCCAGCAGCTTGTACGTCTTGGGGAGGCCCGGGGAGCTGTTTTTT. The full variable domain, completed using reference TRBV5-1 and TRBJ2-2, is KAGVTQTPRYLIKTRGQQVTLSCSPISGHRSVSWYQQTPGQGLQFLFEYFSETQRNKGNFPGRFSGRQFSNSRSEMNVSTLELGDSALYLCASSLYVLGRPGELFFGEGSRLTVL.

V usage is TRBV5-4 and J usage is TRBJ2-7, with 10 bases matching TRBD2. The germline CDR1 and CDR2 sequences are SGHNT and YYREEE (reference sequence). This CDR3 contains 16 residues. The trim removed 9 bases at V and 6 bases at J, leaving 18 bases unmatched. CDR3 coding DNA: TGTGCCACCATGCTGAATAGTCCAGCGGGAGGGGGCGAGCAGTACTTC. Translation gives CATMLNSPAGGGEQYF. The whole variable domain, remainder taken from reference TRBV5-4 and TRBJ2-7, is ETGVTQSPTHLIKTRGQQVTLRCSSQSGHNTVSWYQQALGQGPQFIFQYYREEENGRGNFPPRFSGLQFPNYSSELNVNALELDDSALYLCATMLNSPAGGGEQYFGPGTRLTVT.

The genes are TRBV6-5 and TRBJ1-6, with 10 bases matching TRBD1. Per germline, CDR1 MNHEY and CDR2 SVGAGI. Trimming took 4 bases from V and 9 from J; bases not matched to a gene: 6. The CDR3 totals 15 residues. The CDR3 region has the DNA TGTGCCAGCAGTTCAGACAGGGGGCTAAGTTCACCCCTCCACTTT. This translates into CASSSDRGLSSPLHF.